This T cell receptor (beta chain) appears in the sequencing data of a study of blood T cell repertoires in COVID-19. Study context: Spain, Italy and the United States supplied samples that represented acute and convalescent COVID-19.

The repertoire was sequenced with immunoSEQ multiplex PCR; TCRdb's copy has only in-frame clones and lacks some. The top ten hold roughly 15% of the sample, which has tens of thousands of clones, over 75% seen once. This CDR3 contains 14 residues. V was shortened by 2 bases and J by 5 bases, with 11 bases between the two germline ends. The V gene's germline CDR1 is WNHNN and CDR2 SYGVQD (reference sequence). The chain couples TRBV10-1 to TRBJ2-3; D remains unclear. Sequenced: peripheral blood. The TCR comes from a woman aged 60-70 years with active COVID-19. The chain's CDR3 is CASSEGAGVDTQYF. The CDR3 nucleotides are TGCGCCAGCAGTGAGGGAGCCGGTGTAGATACGCAGTATTTT.